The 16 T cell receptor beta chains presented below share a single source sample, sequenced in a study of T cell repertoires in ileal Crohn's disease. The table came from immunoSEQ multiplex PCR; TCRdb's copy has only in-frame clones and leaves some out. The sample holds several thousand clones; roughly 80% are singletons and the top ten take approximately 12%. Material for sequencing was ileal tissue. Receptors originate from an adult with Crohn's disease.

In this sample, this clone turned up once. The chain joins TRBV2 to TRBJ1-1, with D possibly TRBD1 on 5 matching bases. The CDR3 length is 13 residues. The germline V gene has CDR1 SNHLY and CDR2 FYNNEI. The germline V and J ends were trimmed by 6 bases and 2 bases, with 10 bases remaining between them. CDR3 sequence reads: CASRGQINTEAFF. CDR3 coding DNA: TGTGCCAGCAGGGGGCAGATAAACACTGAAGCTTTCTTT.

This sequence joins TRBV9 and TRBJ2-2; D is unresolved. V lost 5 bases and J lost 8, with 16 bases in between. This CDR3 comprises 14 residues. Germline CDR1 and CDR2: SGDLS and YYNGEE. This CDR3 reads CASRKWSRAGELFF. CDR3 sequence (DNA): TGTGCCAGCAGGAAATGGTCGAGAGCTGGGGAGCTGTTTTTT.

CDR3 loop: CASSGLAGGGRDTQYF. The CDR3 DNA sequence: TGTGCCAGTAGTGGACTAGCGGGGGGCGGACGGGATACGCAGTATTTT. V is TRBV19 and J is TRBJ2-3; TRBD2 matches at 14 bases. The V and J ends lost 5 bases and 6 bases, in that order; junction bases with no gene match: 7. The CDR3 loop spans 16 amino acids. Germline values: CDR1 LNHDA, CDR2 SQIVND (reference sequence).

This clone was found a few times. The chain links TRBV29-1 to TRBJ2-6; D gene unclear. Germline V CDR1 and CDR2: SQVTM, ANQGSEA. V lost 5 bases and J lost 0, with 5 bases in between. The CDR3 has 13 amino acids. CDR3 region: CSVSGSGANVLTF. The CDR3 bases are TGCAGCGTTTCAGGCTCTGGGGCCAACGTCCTGACTTTC. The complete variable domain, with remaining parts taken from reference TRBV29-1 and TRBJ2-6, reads SAVISQKPSRDICQRGTSLTIQCQVDSQVTMMFWYRQQPGQSLTLIATANQGSEATYESGFVIDKFPISRPNLTFSTLTVSNMSPEDSSIYLCSVSGSGANVLTFGAGSRLTVL.

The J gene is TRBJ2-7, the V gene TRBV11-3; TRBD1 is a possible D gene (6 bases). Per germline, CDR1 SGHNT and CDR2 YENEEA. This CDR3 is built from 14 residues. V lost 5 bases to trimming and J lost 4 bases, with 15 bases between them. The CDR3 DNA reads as TGTGCCAGCAGCCAAGGGGCAGGGGAGTACGAGCAGTACTTC. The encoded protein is CASSQGAGEYEQYF. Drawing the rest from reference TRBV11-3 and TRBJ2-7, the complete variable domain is EAGVVQSPRYKIIEKKQPVAFWCNPISGHNTLYWYLQNLGQGPELLIRYENEEAVDDSQLPKDRFSAERLKGVDSTLKIQPAELGDSAVYLCASSQGAGEYEQYFGPGTRLTVT.

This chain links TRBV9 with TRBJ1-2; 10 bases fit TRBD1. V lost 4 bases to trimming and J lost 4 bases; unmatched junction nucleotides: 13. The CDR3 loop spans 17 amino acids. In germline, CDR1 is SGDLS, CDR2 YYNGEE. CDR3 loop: CASSPQRTGGGIYGYTF. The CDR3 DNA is TGTGCCAGCAGCCCTCAGAGGACAGGGGGTGGGATCTATGGCTACACCTTC.

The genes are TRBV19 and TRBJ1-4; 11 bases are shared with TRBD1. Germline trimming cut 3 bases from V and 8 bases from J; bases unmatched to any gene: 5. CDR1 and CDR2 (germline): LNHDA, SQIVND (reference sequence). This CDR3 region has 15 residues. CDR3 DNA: TGTGCCAGTAGTATCGGGACAGGGGGATACGAAAAACTGTTTTTT. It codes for CASSIGTGGYEKLFF.

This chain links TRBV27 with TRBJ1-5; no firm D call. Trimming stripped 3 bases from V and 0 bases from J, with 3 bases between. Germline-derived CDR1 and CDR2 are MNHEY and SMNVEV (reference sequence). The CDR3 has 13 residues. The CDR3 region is CASSFNSNQPQHF. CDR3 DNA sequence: TGTGCCAGCAGTTTCAATAGCAATCAGCCCCAGCATTTT.

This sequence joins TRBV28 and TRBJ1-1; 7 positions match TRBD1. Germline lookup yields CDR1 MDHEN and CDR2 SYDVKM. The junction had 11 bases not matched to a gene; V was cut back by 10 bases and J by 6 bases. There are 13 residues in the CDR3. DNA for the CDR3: TGTGCCACCCACCGAACAGGGGCTGCTGAAGCTTTCTTT. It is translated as CATHRTGAAEAFF.

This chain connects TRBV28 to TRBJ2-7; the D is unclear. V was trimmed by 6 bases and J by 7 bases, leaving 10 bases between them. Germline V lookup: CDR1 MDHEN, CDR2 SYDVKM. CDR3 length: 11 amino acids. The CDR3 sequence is CASRSFGEQYF. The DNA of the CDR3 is TGTGCCAGCAGAAGCTTTGGTGAGCAGTACTTC.

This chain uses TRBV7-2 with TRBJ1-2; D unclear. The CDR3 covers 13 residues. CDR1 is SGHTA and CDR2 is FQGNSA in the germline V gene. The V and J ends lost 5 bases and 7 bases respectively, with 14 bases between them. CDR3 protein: CASSPNQFLGYTF. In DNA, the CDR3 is TGTGCCAGCAGCCCCAATCAGTTCCTTGGCTACACCTTC.

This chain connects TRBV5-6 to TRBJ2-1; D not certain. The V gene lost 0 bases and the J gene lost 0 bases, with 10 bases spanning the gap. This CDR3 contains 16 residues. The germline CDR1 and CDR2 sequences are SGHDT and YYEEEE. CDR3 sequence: CASSLGRRFSYNEQFF. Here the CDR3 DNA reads TGTGCCAGCAGCTTGGGGCGGCGGTTCTCCTACAATGAGCAGTTCTTC.

CDR3 bases: TGTGCCAGCAGCTTAAAATATGAGCAGTACTTC. This sequence encodes CASSLKYEQYF. The V gene is TRBV7-2, the J gene TRBJ2-7; D not resolved. Germline values: CDR1 SGHTA, CDR2 FQGNSA. This CDR3 has 11 residues. V was trimmed by 2 bases and J by 7 bases, leaving 6 bases between them.

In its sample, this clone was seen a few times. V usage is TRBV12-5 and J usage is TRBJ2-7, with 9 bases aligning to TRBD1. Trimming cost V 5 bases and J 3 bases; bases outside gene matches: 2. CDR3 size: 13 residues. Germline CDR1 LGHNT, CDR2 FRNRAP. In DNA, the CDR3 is TGTGCTAGTGGTCTGGACAGGGGCTACGAGCAGTACTTC. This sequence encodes CASGLDRGYEQYF.

For the CDR3, the DNA is TGCAGCGTGGTGACTAGCAGTGAGCAGTTCTTC. This encodes CSVVTSSEQFF. V and J are TRBV29-1 and TRBJ2-1, with 7 bases lining up with TRBD2. Germline loops: CDR1 SQVTM, CDR2 ANQGSEA. After removal of 6 bases from V and 9 bases from J, the junction contained 5 bases not matched to a gene. The CDR3 extends over 11 amino acids.

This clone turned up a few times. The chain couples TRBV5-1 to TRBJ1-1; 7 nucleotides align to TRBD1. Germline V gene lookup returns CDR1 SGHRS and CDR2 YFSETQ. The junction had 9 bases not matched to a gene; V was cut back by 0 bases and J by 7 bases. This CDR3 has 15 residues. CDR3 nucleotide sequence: TGCGCCAGCAGCTTGGATATTACAGGGGAGAGTGAAGCTTTCTTT. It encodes CASSLDITGESEAFF.